This T cell receptor (beta chain) was profiled in a study of blood T cell repertoires in COVID-19. Study-level background: T cells, B-cell-depleted T cells, or PBMCs supplied cDNA or gDNA.

TCRdb's copy holds only in-frame clones and misses some; the assay was immunoSEQ multiplex PCR. The data contain roughly 70,000 clones, over 60% of them seen just once; the ten biggest clones take up 15%. In its sample, this clone was seen a few times. The CDR3 extends over 13 amino acids. Germline values: CDR1 SQVTM, CDR2 ANQGSEA. V lost 1 base to trimming and J lost 8 bases, with 14 bases between them. This receptor was obtained from a man aged 55-75 years with COVID-19, enrolled during active disease. The sequenced sample was peripheral blood. V is TRBV29-1 and J is TRBJ1-2; tentative D call: TRBD1 (5 bases). The CDR3 spells CSVEALQGGGYTF. The CDR3 region has the DNA TGCAGCGTTGAAGCGTTGCAGGGAGGCGGCTACACCTTC.